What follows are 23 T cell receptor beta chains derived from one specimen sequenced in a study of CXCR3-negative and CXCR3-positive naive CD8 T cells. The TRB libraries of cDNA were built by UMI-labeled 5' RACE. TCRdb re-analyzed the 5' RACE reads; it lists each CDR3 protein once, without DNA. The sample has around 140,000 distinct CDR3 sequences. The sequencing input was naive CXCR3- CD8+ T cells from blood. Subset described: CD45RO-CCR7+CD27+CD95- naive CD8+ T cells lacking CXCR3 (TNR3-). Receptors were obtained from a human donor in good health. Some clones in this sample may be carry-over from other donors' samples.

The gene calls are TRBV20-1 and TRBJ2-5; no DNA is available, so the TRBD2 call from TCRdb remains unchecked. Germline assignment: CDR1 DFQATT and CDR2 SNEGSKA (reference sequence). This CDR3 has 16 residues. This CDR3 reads CSARGDGQLFQETQYF.

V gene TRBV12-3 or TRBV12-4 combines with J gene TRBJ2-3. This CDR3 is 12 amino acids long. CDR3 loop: CASSSLTDTQYF.

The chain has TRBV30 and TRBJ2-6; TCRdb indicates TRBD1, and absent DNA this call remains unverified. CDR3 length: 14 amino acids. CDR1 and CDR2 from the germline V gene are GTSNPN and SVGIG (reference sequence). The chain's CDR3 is CAWATGSGANVLTF.

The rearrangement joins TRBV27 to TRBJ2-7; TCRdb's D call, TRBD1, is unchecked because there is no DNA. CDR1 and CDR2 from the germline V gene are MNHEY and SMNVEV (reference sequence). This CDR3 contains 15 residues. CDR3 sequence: CASSLFNDREYEQYF.

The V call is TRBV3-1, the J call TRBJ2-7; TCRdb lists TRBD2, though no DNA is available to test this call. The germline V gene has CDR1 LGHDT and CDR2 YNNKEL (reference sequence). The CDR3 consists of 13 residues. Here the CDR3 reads CASSPGLIYEQYF.

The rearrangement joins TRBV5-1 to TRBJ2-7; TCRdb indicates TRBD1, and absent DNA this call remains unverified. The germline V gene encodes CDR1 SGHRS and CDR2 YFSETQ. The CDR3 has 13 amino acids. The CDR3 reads CASTPSPGYEQYF.

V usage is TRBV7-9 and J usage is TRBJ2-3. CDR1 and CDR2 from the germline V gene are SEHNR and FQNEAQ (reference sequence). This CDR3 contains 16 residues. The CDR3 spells CASSFPQVGAQDTQYF.

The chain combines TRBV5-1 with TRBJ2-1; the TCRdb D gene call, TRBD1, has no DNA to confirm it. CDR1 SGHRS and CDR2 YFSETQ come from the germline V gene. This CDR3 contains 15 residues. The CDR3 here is CASRSGSSSYNEQFF.

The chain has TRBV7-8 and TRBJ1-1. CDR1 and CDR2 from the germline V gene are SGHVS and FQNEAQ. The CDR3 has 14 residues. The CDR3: CASRGFGRNTEAFF.

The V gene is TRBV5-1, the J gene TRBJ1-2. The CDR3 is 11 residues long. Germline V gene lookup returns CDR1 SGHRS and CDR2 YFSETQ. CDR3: CASSENYGYTF.

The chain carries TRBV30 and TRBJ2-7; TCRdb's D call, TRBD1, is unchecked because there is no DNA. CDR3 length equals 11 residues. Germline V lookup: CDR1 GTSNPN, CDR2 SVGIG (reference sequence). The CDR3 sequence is CAWSPAYEQYF.

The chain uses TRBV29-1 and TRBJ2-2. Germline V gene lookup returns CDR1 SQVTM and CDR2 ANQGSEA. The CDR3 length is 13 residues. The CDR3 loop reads CSVEDRLTGELFF.

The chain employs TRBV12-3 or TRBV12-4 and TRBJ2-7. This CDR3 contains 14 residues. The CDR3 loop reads CASSGQESSYEQYF.

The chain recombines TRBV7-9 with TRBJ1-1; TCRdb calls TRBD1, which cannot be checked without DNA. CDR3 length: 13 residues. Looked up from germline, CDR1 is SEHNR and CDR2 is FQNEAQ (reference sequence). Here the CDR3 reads CASSRDIFTEAFF.

The CDR3 protein is CSVAWGQEYEQYF. The chain recombines TRBV29-1 with TRBJ2-7; TCRdb designates TRBD1, a call that cannot be tested without DNA. Germline V CDR1 and CDR2: SQVTM, ANQGSEA. The CDR3 covers 13 residues.

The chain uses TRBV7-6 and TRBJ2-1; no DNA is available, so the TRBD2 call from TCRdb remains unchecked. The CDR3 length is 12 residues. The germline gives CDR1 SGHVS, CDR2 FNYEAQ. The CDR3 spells CASSSRLAEQFF. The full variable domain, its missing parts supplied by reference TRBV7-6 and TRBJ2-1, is GAGVSQSPRYKVTKRGQDVALRCDPISGHVSLYWYRQALGQGPEFLTYFNYEAQQDKSGLPNDRFSAERPEGSISTLTIQRTEQRDSAMYRCASSSRLAEQFFGPGTRLTVL.

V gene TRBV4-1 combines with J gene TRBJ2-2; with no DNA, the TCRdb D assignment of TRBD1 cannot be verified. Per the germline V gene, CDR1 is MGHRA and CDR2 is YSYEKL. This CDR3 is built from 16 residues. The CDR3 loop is CASSQETGAPTGELFF.

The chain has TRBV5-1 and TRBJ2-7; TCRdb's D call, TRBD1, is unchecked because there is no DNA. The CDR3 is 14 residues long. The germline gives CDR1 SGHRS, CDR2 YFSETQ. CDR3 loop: CASSFGTGDFEQYF.

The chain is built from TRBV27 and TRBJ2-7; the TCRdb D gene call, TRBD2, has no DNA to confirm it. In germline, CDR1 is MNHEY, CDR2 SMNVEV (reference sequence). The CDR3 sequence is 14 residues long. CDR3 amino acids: CASSPWTSGYEQYF.

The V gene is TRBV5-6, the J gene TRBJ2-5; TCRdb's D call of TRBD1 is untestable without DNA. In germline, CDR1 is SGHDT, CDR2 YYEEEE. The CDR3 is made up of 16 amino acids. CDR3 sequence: CASSLAWDRVEETQYF.

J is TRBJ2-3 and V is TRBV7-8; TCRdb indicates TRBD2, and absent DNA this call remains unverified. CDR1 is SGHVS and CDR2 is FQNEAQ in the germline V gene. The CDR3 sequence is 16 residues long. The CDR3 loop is CASSLEFSGATDTQYF.

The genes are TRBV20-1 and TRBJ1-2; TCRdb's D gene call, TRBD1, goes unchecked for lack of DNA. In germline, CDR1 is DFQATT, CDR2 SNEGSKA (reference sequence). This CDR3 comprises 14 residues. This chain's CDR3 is CSAFTGTGGYGYTF.

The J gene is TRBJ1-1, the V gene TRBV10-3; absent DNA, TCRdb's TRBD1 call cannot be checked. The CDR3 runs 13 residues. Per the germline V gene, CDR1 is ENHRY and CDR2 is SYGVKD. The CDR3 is CASVDRSGTEAFF.